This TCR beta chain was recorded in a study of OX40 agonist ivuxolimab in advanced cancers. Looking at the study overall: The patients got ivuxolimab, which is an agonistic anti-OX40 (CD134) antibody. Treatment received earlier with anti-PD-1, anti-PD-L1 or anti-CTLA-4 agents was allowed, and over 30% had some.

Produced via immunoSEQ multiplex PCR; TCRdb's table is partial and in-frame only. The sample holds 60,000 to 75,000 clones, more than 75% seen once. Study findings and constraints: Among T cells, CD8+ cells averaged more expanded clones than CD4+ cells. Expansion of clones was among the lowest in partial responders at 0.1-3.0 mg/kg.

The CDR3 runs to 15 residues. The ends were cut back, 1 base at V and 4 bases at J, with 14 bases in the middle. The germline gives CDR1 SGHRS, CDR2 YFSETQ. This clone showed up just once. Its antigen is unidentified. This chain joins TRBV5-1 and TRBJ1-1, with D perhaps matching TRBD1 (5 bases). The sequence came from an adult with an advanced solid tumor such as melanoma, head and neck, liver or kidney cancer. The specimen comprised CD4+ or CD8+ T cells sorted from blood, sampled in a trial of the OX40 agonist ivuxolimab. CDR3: CASSLRRQGSTEAFF. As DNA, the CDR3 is TGCGCCAGCAGCTTGCGACGGCAGGGAAGCACTGAAGCTTTCTTT.